The present entry profiles one T cell receptor (beta chain) with its context. CDR1 and CDR2 from the germline V gene are LNHDA and SQIVND (reference sequence). CDR3 size: 15 residues. Deletions cut 4 bases from V and 7 bases from J, with 19 bases between. These data belong to a study of T cell changes during pregnancy in multiple sclerosis. Clones were sequenced by immunoSEQ multiplex PCR, and TCRdb holds only the in-frame ones, with some missing. The profile covers more than 85,000 clones, with 90% to 95% appearing a single time and approximately 1% taken by the ten largest. This TCR was sampled from a female donor with multiple sclerosis, enrolled in a pregnancy study. The sequenced sample was peripheral blood, obtained before pregnancy. This chain uses TRBV19 with TRBJ1-1; D gene ambiguous. DNA for the CDR3: TGTGCCAGTAGTAGATGGCTAATGACGGGTTATGAAGCTTTCTTT. Translating gives CASSRWLMTGYEAFF.